The clone carrying this T cell receptor beta chain was detected a few times. The antigen remains unidentified. Germline V gives CDR1 SEHNR, CDR2 FQNEAQ (reference sequence). J was trimmed by 2 bases and V by 4 bases; bases with no gene match: 12. There are 17 residues in the CDR3. The sample belongs to a study of T cells after yellow fever vaccination. Study details: The SMART-Seq v4 Ultra Low Input method served to prepare the low-cell-number fractions.

The study made its TCR cDNA through 5'RACE template switching. That step introduced a universal primer site along with UMIs. TCRdb processed the 5' RACE reads anew with MiXCR; each CDR3 protein has one entry. The repertoire holds some 340,000 distinct CDR3 sequences, with about 10% as singletons. Study-wide results and caveats: Weaker overall, the secondary response nonetheless peaked faster (day 5 versus 15).

The chain is built from TRBV7-9 and TRBJ2-3; 7 nucleotides line up with TRBD2. This receptor was obtained from a man between 18 and 35 years old who received the YFV17D yellow fever vaccine. The sequenced sample was CD4+ T cells sorted from PBMCs, obtained 45 days after the yellow fever booster vaccination. This CDR3 is CASSSPEGGVNTDTQYF. DNA of the CDR3: TGTGCCAGCAGCTCCCCAGAGGGAGGGGTGAACACAGATACGCAGTATTTT.